The text below deals with one T cell receptor beta chain. Its antigen is as yet unknown. Germline trimming cut 5 bases from V and 4 bases from J; bases unmatched to any gene: 7. This CDR3 has 15 amino acids. Germline CDR1 reads SGHVS; CDR2 reads FQNEAQ. The entry originates in a study of T cells after yellow fever vaccination. Overall study: Low-cell-number fractions were prepared with SMART-Seq v4 Ultra Low Input.

Findings and limits, study-wide: Just a small share of clonotypes turned up in the CD4 compartment as well as the CD8 compartment. Weaker overall, the secondary response nonetheless peaked faster (day 5 versus 15). Re-detected after boosting: most primary clones, 96% of CD4 and roughly 88% of CD8.

TCRdb recomputed calls from the 5' RACE reads with MiXCR, one row per CDR3 protein. The sample lists 500,000 to 550,000 distinct CDR3 sequences, 21% occurring once. The chain has TRBV7-8 and TRBJ2-2, with 7 bases lining up with TRBD1. The sample here was PBMCs, taken less than 25 days after the first yellow fever vaccination. This sequence was found in a man aged 18-30 years who received the YFV17D yellow fever vaccine. CDR3 nucleotide sequence: TGTGCCAGCAGCCAAGAGGCAGGGGGCACCGGGGAGCTGTTTTTT. Residues: CASSQEAGGTGELFF. The whole variable domain, remainder taken from reference TRBV7-8 and TRBJ2-2, is GAGVSQSPRYKVAKRGQDVALRCDPISGHVSLFWYQQALGQGPEFLTYFQNEAQLDKSGLPSDRFFAERPEGSVSTLKIQRTQQEDSAVYLCASSQEAGGTGELFFGEGSRLTVL.